This T cell receptor (beta chain) was obtained from a study of human T cells and chemical hapten exposure. As originally analysed: A typical sample had around 90,000 TCRs, with roughly 20,000 to 690,600 overall. TCRdb passed the RACE reads through MiXCR, listing each CDR3 protein once. These V and J calls are TCRdb output, not the study's own analysis. The profile shows 200,000 to 300,000 distinct CDR3 sequences, about 9% of them singletons. Germline CDR1 and CDR2: LGHNA and YNFKEQ. V was pared by 4 bases and J by 0 bases, with 2 bases of the junction left unmatched. The CDR3 consists of 17 residues. This clonotype was counted only a few times. Its antigen remains unidentified. The time point is: pre-sensitization, week 0. As to treatment: therapeutic diphenylcyclopropenone sensitization with weekly scalp DPC. Blood collection took place prior to placing each patch test. Study-wide results and limits: DPC sensitization left the count of TCRs above 1 in 1000 unchanged.

This specimen consisted of whole blood, obtained in connection with sensitization to the hapten diphenylcyclopropenone (DPC). This chain connects TRBV4-2 to TRBJ2-6; 11 bases fit TRBD2. This receptor was taken from a woman aged 40 to 50 with alopecia areata. Some clones in this sample may be carry-over from other donors' samples. CDR3: CASSPGTSGSGANVLTF. CDR3 bases: TGTGCCAGCAGCCCCGGGACTAGCGGCTCTGGGGCCAACGTCCTGACTTTC.